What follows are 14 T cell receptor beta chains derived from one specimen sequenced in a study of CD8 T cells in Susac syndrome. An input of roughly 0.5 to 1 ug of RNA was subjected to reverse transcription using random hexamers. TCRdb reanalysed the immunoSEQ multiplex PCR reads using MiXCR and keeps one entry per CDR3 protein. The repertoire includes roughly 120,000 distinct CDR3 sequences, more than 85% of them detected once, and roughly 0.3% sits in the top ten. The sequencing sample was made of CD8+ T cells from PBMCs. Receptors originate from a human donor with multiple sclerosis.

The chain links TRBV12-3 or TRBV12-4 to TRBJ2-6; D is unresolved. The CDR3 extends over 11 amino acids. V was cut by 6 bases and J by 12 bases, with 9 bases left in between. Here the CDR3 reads CASRAQSVLTF. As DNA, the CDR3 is TGTGCCAGCAGGGCCCAGAGCGTCCTGACTTTC.

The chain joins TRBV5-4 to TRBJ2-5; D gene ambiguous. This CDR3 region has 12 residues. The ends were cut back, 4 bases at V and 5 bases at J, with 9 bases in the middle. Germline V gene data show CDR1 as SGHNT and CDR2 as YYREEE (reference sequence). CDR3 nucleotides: TGTGCCAGCAGCAGGACCCTGGAGACCCAGTACTTC. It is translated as CASSRTLETQYF.

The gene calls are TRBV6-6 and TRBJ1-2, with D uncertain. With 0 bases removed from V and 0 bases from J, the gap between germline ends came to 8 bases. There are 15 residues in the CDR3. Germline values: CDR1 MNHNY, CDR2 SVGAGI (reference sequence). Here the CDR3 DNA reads TGTGCCAGCAGTTACTCGGGCATTGCTAACTATGGCTACACCTTC. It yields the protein CASSYSGIANYGYTF.

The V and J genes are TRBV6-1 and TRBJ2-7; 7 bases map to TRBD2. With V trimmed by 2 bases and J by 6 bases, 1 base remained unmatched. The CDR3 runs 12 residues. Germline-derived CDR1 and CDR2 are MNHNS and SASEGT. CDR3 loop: CASSEWGGEQYV. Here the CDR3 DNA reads TGTGCCAGCAGTGAATGGGGGGGCGAGCAGTACGTC.

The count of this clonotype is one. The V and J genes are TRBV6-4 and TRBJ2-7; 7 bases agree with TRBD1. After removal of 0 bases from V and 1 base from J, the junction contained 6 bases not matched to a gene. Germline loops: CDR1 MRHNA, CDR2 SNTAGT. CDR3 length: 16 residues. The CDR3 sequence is CASSDSPGQPSYEQYF. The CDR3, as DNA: TGTGCCAGCAGTGACTCGCCGGGACAGCCGTCCTACGAGCAGTACTTC.

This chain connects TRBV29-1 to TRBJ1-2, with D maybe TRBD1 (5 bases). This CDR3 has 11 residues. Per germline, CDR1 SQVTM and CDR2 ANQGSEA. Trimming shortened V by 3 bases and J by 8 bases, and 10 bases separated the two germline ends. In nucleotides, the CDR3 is TGCAGCGTTGATCCAGGGCTGGGCTACACCTTC. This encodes CSVDPGLGYTF. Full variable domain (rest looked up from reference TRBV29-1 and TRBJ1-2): SAVISQKPSRDICQRGTSLTIQCQVDSQVTMMFWYRQQPGQSLTLIATANQGSEATYESGFVIDKFPISRPNLTFSTLTVSNMSPEDSSIYLCSVDPGLGYTFGSGTRLTVV.

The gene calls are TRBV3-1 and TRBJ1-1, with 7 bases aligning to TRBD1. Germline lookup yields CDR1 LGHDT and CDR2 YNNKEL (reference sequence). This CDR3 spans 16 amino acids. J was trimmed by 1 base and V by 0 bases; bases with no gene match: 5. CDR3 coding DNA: TGTGCCAGCAGCCAAGAGCGGACAGGTGGGAACACTGAAGCTTTCTTT. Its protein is CASSQERTGGNTEAFF. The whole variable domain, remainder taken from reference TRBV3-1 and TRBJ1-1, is DTAVSQTPKYLVTQMGNDKSIKCEQNLGHDTMYWYKQDSKKFLKIMFSYNNKELIINETVPNRFSPKSPDKAHLNLHINSLELGDSAVYFCASSQERTGGNTEAFFGQGTRLTVV.

The CDR3 loop reads CASSHPPASGRYEQYF. The DNA of the CDR3 is TGCGCCAGCAGCCACCCACCCGCTAGCGGACGTTACGAGCAGTACTTC. The chain is built from TRBV4-1 and TRBJ2-7, with 7 bases that match TRBD2. The CDR3 is 16 amino acids. V trimming: 3 bases; J trimming: 4 bases; junction bases outside the gene matches: 12. Germline loops: CDR1 MGHRA, CDR2 YSYEKL.

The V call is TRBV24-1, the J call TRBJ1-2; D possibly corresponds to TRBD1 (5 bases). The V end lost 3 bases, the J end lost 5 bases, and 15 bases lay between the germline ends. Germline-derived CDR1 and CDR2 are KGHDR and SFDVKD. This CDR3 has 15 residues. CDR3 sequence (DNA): TGTGCCACCAGTGATCGAGGGGACCGATCGTATGGCTACACCTTC. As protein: CATSDRGDRSYGYTF.

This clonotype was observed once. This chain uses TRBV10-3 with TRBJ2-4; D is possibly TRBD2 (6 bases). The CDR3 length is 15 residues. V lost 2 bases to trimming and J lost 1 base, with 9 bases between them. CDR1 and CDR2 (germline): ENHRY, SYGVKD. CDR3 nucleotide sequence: TGTGCCATCAGTGAGGGAGGGCGGGCCAAAAACATTCAGTACTTC. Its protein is CAISEGGRAKNIQYF.

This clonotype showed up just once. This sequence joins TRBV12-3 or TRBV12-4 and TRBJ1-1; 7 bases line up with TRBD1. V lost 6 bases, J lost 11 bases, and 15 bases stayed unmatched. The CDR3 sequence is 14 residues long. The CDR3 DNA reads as TGTGCCAGCAGGAAGACGGGACAGACCTTTATTGCTTTCTTT. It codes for CASRKTGQTFIAFF.

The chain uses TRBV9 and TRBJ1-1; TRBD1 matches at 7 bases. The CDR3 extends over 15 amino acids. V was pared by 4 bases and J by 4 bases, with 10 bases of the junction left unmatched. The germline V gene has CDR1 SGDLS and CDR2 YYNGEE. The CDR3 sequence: CASSPRDSEITEAFF. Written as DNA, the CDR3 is TGTGCCAGCAGCCCTAGGGACAGTGAAATCACTGAAGCTTTCTTT. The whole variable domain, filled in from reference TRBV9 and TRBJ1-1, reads DSGVTQTPKHLITATGQRVTLRCSPRSGDLSVYWYQQSLDQGLQFLIQYYNGEERAKGNILERFSAQQFPDLHSELNLSSLELGDSALYFCASSPRDSEITEAFFGQGTRLTVV.

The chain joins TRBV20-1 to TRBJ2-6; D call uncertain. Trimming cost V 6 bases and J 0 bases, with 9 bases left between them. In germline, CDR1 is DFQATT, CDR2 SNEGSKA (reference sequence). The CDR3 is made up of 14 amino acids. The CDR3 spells CSAATRSGANVLTF. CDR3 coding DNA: TGCAGTGCGGCGACACGCTCTGGGGCCAACGTCCTGACTTTC.

The CDR3 sequence: CASSPGTDDTGELFF. CDR3 DNA sequence: TGTGCCAGCAGTCCCGGGACGGACGACACCGGGGAGCTGTTTTTT. This chain uses TRBV12-3 or TRBV12-4 with TRBJ2-2; the D gene could be TRBD1 or TRBD2 (5 bases each). CDR3 size: 15 residues. Trimming stripped 5 bases from V and 3 bases from J, with 13 bases between.